These 3 T cell receptor beta chains came from one sample sequenced in a study of ipilimumab plus nivolumab after autologous stem cell transplantation. The assay was immunoSEQ multiplex PCR, and TCRdb's table has in-frame clones only and misses some. The sample records about 3,500 clones, 90% to 95% being singletons. Sample: PBMCs, taken in a trial of ipilimumab plus nivolumab as post-transplant consolidation. The source is a male donor with multiple myeloma.

V usage is TRBV7-9 and J usage is TRBJ2-2; D might be TRBD2 (6 bases). The CDR3 is 15 residues long. V dropped 5 bases and J dropped 8 bases, with 18 bases sitting between them. CDR1 and CDR2 (germline): SEHNR, FQNEAQ (reference sequence). The CDR3 loop reads CASSVAGTFTGELFF. The CDR3 nucleotides are TGTGCCAGCAGCGTGGCCGGGACTTTCACGGGGGAGCTGTTTTTT.

The CDR3 spells CASSPSTSGAYEQYF. In DNA form, the CDR3 reads TGTGCCAGCTCACCGTCGACTAGCGGGGCCTACGAGCAGTACTTC. The J gene is TRBJ2-7, the V gene TRBV18; 11 nucleotides line up with TRBD2. This CDR3 has 15 amino acids. CDR1 is KGHSH and CDR2 is LQKENI in the germline V gene. Trimming took 3 bases from V and 2 from J; bases not matched to a gene: 3.

This sequence joins TRBV6-6 and TRBJ2-1; 8 bases line up with TRBD2. Trimming removed 6 bases from V and 3 bases from J; junction bases left unmatched: 10. The CDR3 has 16 residues. The germline V gene encodes CDR1 MNHNY and CDR2 SVGAGI (reference sequence). DNA for the CDR3: TGTGCCAGCAGCACCCGGGCTGCGGGAGGCTACAATGAGCAGTTCTTC. Its protein product is CASSTRAAGGYNEQFF.